The present T cell receptor beta chain was sequenced within a study of T-cell reconstitution after alpha-beta-depleted transplantation in children. Unique molecular identifiers featured in how the TCRbeta library was prepared. MiXCR, run by TCRdb on the PCR reads, gives a single entry per CDR3 protein. The table has roughly 200,000 distinct CDR3 sequences, 8.5% to 10% seen once. Germline V lookup: CDR1 MNHNS, CDR2 SASEGT. The CDR3 spans 14 residues. The ends were cut back, 4 bases at V and 5 bases at J, with 14 bases in the middle. The chain uses TRBV6-1 and TRBJ1-2; D is unclear. Sequences were derived from PBMCs from the stem cell graft donor, sampled from the stem cell graft. The clonotype originates from a human donor who donated a stem cell graft to a child with acute lymphoblastic leukemia. The CDR3 loop reads CASSATGIGYGYTF. The CDR3 bases are TGTGCCAGCAGTGCTACCGGGATCGGTTATGGCTACACCTTC.